The 11 T cell receptor beta chains presented below share a single source sample, sequenced in a study of post-analysis software for immune sequencing data. Study-wide results and limits: Controls had lower frequencies than patients of 4 or 5 TRBV segments, which included TRBV5-6, TRBV5-1 and TRBV20-1.

cDNA libraries of TCR beta carried unique molecular identifiers. TCRdb recomputed calls from the PCR reads with MiXCR, one row per CDR3 protein. Among some 800,000 distinct CDR3 sequences listed, just over 45% were seen once. Their antigen targets remain unknown. The sequencing input was blood. The receptors originated from a girl aged 10 to 17 with multiple sclerosis.

This chain links TRBV7-2 with TRBJ2-4; possibly TRBD1 or TRBD2 for D (5 bases each). V lost 9 bases to trimming and J lost 13 bases, with 25 bases between them. Per the germline V gene, CDR1 is SGHTA and CDR2 is FQGNSA. The CDR3 runs 14 residues. The CDR3 is CASTSGQDPWEQYF. Written as DNA, the CDR3 is TGTGCCAGTACATCAGGGCAGGACCCATGGGAGCAGTACTTC.

This clonotype showed up just a few times. The V call is TRBV24-1, the J call TRBJ2-1, with 8 bases aligning to TRBD2. This CDR3 contains 16 residues. The J segment lost 1 base and the V segment lost 3 bases, leaving 4 bases of the junction unmatched. Per the germline V gene, CDR1 is KGHDR and CDR2 is SFDVKD. The CDR3 region is CATSDPTSESYNEQFF. The CDR3 DNA reads TGTGCCACCAGTGATCCGACTAGCGAGTCCTACAATGAGCAGTTCTTC.

The chain recombines TRBV7-2 with TRBJ2-6; 7 bases align to TRBD1. Germline V gives CDR1 SGHTA, CDR2 FQGNSA. The trim removed 5 bases at V and 4 bases at J, leaving 5 bases unmatched. The CDR3 has 15 residues. CDR3 sequence (DNA): TGTGCCAGCAGCCCTCAGGGACAGGGGGCCAACGTCCTGACTTTC. Its translation is CASSPQGQGANVLTF.

This rearrangement joins TRBV7-6 to TRBJ2-3; D is perhaps TRBD1 (5 bases). Germline V lookup: CDR1 SGHVS, CDR2 FNYEAQ. The CDR3 is 16 residues long. V lost 5 bases and J 5 bases, leaving 20 bases between the germline ends. CDR3 bases: TGTGCCAGCAGCCCCGAGGTTGGGGCAGGGAAAGATACGCAGTATTTT. This sequence encodes CASSPEVGAGKDTQYF.

The chain recombines TRBV11-2 with TRBJ2-6; D tentatively reads TRBD1 or TRBD2 (6 bases each). This CDR3 has 17 amino acids. V lost 6 bases, J lost 1 base, and 16 bases lay in between. Germline CDR1 reads SGHAT; CDR2 reads FQNNGV. The CDR3 sequence is CASRNSGGGSGANVLTF. The CDR3 region has the DNA TGTGCCAGCAGAAACAGTGGAGGGGGTTCTGGGGCCAACGTCCTGACTTTC.

The chain is built from TRBV9 and TRBJ2-3, with TRBD2 identical over 10 bases. Germline V CDR1 and CDR2: SGDLS, YYNGEE. V dropped 4 bases and J dropped 3; count of bases not matched to a gene: 8. This CDR3 spans 16 amino acids. The CDR3 bases are TGTGCCAGCAGCCCCCCTAGCGGGAGCGAGACAGATACGCAGTATTTT. This codes for CASSPPSGSETDTQYF.

The chain joins TRBV4-1 to TRBJ2-1, with D perhaps TRBD2 (5 bases). Trimming pared 5 bases from V and 1 base from J, leaving 18 bases between. The CDR3 has 17 amino acids. CDR1 and CDR2 (germline): MGHRA, YSYEKL. In nucleotides, the CDR3 is TGCGCCAGCAGCTTCCCTCCGAGGGCAGGTTCCTACAATGAGCAGTTCTTC. Its protein product is CASSFPPRAGSYNEQFF.

V gene TRBV10-3 combines with J gene TRBJ2-7, with 8 bases that match TRBD2. Trimming removed 8 bases from V and 0 bases from J; junction bases left unmatched: 9. The CDR3 sequence is 15 residues long. Germline V gives CDR1 ENHRY, CDR2 SYGVKD. CDR3: CAIGYWREASYEQYF. CDR3 coding DNA: TGTGCCATCGGCTATTGGCGGGAGGCCTCCTACGAGCAGTACTTC.

The chain carries TRBV10-2 and TRBJ2-1; 12 bases map to TRBD2. Germline CDR1 WSHSY, CDR2 SAAADI. J gave up 3 bases and V 7 bases, and 4 bases lay outside the gene matches. This CDR3 is built from 15 residues. The DNA of the CDR3 is TGCGCCAGCAACGGACTAGCGGGGTTCTACAATGAGCAGTTCTTC. Its protein product is CASNGLAGFYNEQFF.

The V and J genes are TRBV6-1 and TRBJ2-7, with TRBD2 matching 7 bases. The trim removed 1 base at V and 7 bases at J, leaving 13 bases unmatched. This CDR3 spans 16 amino acids. CDR1 is MNHNS and CDR2 is SASEGT in the germline V gene. In DNA, the CDR3 is TGTGCCAGCAGTGAAGATGGGGGGGGTTCCTACAATGAGCAGTACTTC. This encodes CASSEDGGGSYNEQYF.

This clonotype has only one observation. V is TRBV15 and J is TRBJ2-3; D may be TRBD2 (6 bases). V was trimmed by 0 bases and J by 2 bases, leaving 12 bases between them. This CDR3 contains 16 residues. Germline V lookup: CDR1 LNHNV, CDR2 YYDKDF (reference sequence). This CDR3 reads CATSRDRWDFTDTQYF. CDR3 bases: TGTGCCACCAGCAGAGATCGTTGGGACTTCACAGATACGCAGTATTTT.